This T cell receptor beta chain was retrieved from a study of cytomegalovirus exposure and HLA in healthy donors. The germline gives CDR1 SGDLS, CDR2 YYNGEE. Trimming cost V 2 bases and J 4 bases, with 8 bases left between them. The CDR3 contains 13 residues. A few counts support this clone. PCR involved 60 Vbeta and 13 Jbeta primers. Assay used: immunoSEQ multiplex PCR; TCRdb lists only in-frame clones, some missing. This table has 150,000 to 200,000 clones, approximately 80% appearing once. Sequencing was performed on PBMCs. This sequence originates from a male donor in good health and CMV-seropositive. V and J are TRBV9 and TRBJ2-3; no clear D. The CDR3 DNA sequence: TGTGCCAGCAGCGTCTTAGCTGCAGATACGCAGTATTTT. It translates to CASSVLAADTQYF.